This T cell receptor beta chain was recovered during a study of T-cell reconstitution after alpha-beta-depleted transplantation in children. Unique molecular identifiers were incorporated when the TCRbeta library was constructed. TCRdb reanalysed the PCR reads using MiXCR and keeps one entry per CDR3 protein. The sample includes a few hundred thousand distinct CDR3 sequences, approximately 20% seen only once; the top ten take 3.5% to 4%. This clonotype has just a few counts. Trimming took off 3 bases at V and 6 bases at J, with 5 bases between the two ends. The CDR3 runs to 11 residues. Germline V gene data show CDR1 as MGHRA and CDR2 as YSYEKL.

The origin of this receptor is a human donor who donated a stem cell graft to a child with acute myeloid leukemia. Here the sequenced sample was PBMCs from the stem cell graft donor, taken from the stem cell graft. The chain has TRBV4-1 and TRBJ1-2, with D unresolved. For the CDR3, the DNA is TGCGCCAGCAGCCATGGGGATGGCTACACCTTC. Translation gives CASSHGDGYTF.